Below, 15 T cell receptor beta chains from the same sample are listed, as sequenced in a study of T cell changes during pregnancy in multiple sclerosis. Clones were sequenced by immunoSEQ multiplex PCR, and TCRdb holds only the in-frame ones, with some missing. The profile shows some 110,000 clones, around 93% of them singletons. The source material was peripheral blood, sampled after pregnancy. The receptors were gathered from a female donor with multiple sclerosis, enrolled in a pregnancy study.

J is TRBJ2-7 and V is TRBV30; TRBD1 matches at 12 bases. This CDR3 contains 13 residues. V shed 3 bases, J shed 7 bases, and the junction held 4 bases outside the gene matches. Germline CDR1 reads GTSNPN; CDR2 reads SVGIG (reference sequence). The CDR3 DNA follows: TGTGCCTGGAGGGGACAGGGGGCGCGGGAGCAGTACTTC. The encoded protein is CAWRGQGAREQYF.

The gene calls are TRBV11-2 and TRBJ1-5; 11 bases match TRBD1. Germline V gives CDR1 SGHAT, CDR2 FQNNGV. The CDR3 consists of 15 residues. The V segment lost 1 base and the J segment 7 bases; nucleotides outside the gene matches: 3. The CDR3 loop is CASSLGTGGGQPQHF. Here the CDR3 DNA reads TGTGCCAGCAGCTTAGGGACAGGGGGCGGGCAGCCCCAGCATTTT.

The V call is TRBV19, the J call TRBJ2-3, with 7 positions matching TRBD2. The germline gives CDR1 LNHDA, CDR2 SQIVND (reference sequence). V trimming: 5 bases; J trimming: 4 bases; junction bases outside the gene matches: 12. There are 16 residues in the CDR3. CDR3 nucleotide sequence: TGTGCCAGTAGTGCCAGGACTAGTGTAGGGGCAGATACGCAGTATTTT. This translates into CASSARTSVGADTQYF.

The rearrangement links TRBV5-1 to TRBJ1-3; 10 bases fit TRBD1. Per the germline V gene, CDR1 is SGHRS and CDR2 is YFSETQ. The V gene end was trimmed by 5 bases and the J gene end by 2 bases; junction bases not matched to a gene: 4. The CDR3 is 15 amino acids. The CDR3 protein is CASRPGQGAGNTIYF. CDR3 DNA: TGCGCCAGCAGACCCGGACAGGGGGCTGGAAACACCATATATTTT.

The J gene is TRBJ1-1, the V gene TRBV19; D perhaps matches TRBD1 (5 bases). This CDR3 spans 14 amino acids. Germline V gene sequence: CDR1 LNHDA, CDR2 SQIVND (reference sequence). With 1 base removed from V and 1 base from J, the gap between germline ends came to 7 bases. CDR3 sequence reads: CASSIGQKNTEAFF. The CDR3 DNA reads TGTGCCAGTAGTATAGGACAGAAGAACACTGAAGCTTTCTTT.

This clone appeared a few times. The V call is TRBV14, the J call TRBJ1-2; D may be TRBD1 (5 bases). Germline lookup yields CDR1 SGHDN and CDR2 FVKESK. This CDR3 contains 15 residues. V lost 1 base, J lost 4 bases, and 13 bases lay in between. In nucleotides, the CDR3 is TGTGCCAGCAGCCAAGGGCAGGGTAGAAGCTATGGCTACACCTTC. Translated: CASSQGQGRSYGYTF.

V gene TRBV5-1 combines with J gene TRBJ1-1; D is possibly TRBD1 (6 bases). Per germline, CDR1 SGHRS and CDR2 YFSETQ. There are 14 residues in the CDR3. Trimming pared 0 bases from V and 4 bases from J, leaving 10 bases between. The CDR3 DNA is TGCGCCAGCAGCTTGGTGGGGGCTCGCACTGAAGCTTTCTTT. Translating gives CASSLVGARTEAFF.

Comment on this clone: The same CDR3 arises from other DNA sequences in this sample as well. This chain's CDR3 is CAWSVGQGAYEQYF. The CDR3 DNA reads as TGTGCCTGGAGTGTCGGCCAAGGGGCCTACGAGCAGTACTTC. The chain links TRBV30 to TRBJ2-7; tentative D call: TRBD1 (5 bases). The CDR3 spans 14 residues. Germline V gene data show CDR1 as GTSNPN and CDR2 as SVGIG (reference sequence). Trimming pared 0 bases from V and 2 bases from J, leaving 11 bases between.

The chain uses TRBV28 and TRBJ2-7; the match to TRBD2 covers 15 bases. CDR1 is MDHEN and CDR2 is SYDVKM in the germline V gene. The CDR3 totals 17 residues. J lost 4 bases, V lost 7 bases, and 11 bases had no gene match. Here the CDR3 DNA reads TGTGCCAGCAAAACGGGACTAGCGGGAGGAGGTAGGTACGAGCAGTACTTC. Amino acid sequence: CASKTGLAGGGRYEQYF.

This rearrangement joins TRBV5-1 to TRBJ1-4; TRBD1 matches 8 bases. Trimming took 4 bases from V and 6 from J; bases not matched to a gene: 5. The CDR3 contains 14 residues. CDR1 and CDR2 (germline): SGHRS, YFSETQ. The CDR3 sequence: CASSPDRVYEKLFF. For the CDR3, the DNA is TGCGCCAGCAGCCCGGACAGGGTCTATGAAAAACTGTTTTTT.

The V and J genes are TRBV11-1 and TRBJ1-6, with D possibly TRBD1 on 5 matching bases. Trimming removed 1 base at V and 10 bases at J, with 11 bases between. In germline, CDR1 is SGHAT, CDR2 FQDESV (reference sequence). The CDR3 is 14 residues long. In DNA form, the CDR3 reads TGTGCCAGCAGCTTAGACCAGGGTGACTCACCCCTCCACTTT. It specifies CASSLDQGDSPLHF.

The genes are TRBV10-3 and TRBJ2-7, with 7 bases fitting TRBD1. The CDR3 contains 12 residues. Trimming at V came to 10 bases and at J to 2 bases, leaving 5 bases not matched to a gene. Germline V gene lookup returns CDR1 ENHRY and CDR2 SYGVKD. In nucleotides, the CDR3 is TGTGCCACCGAGGGACAGACCTACGAGCAGTACTTC. This codes for CATEGQTYEQYF.

This clone showed up just once. The rearrangement joins TRBV2 to TRBJ2-7, with D possibly matching TRBD2 (5 bases). This CDR3 has 13 amino acids. CDR1 is SNHLY and CDR2 is FYNNEI in the germline V gene. The CDR3 DNA reads as TGTGCGTACGCAGAGGGTAGAATTTACGAGCAGTACTTC. It specifies CAYAEGRIYEQYF.

This rearrangement joins TRBV30 to TRBJ1-1; 7 bases line up with TRBD1. With V trimmed by 1 base and J by 4 bases, 3 bases remained unmatched. In germline, CDR1 is GTSNPN, CDR2 SVGIG (reference sequence). The CDR3 covers 13 residues. For the CDR3, the DNA is TGTGCCTGGAGTGATACAGGGGTCACTGAAGCTTTCTTT. It encodes CAWSDTGVTEAFF. Full variable domain (rest looked up from reference TRBV30 and TRBJ1-1): SQTIHQWPATLVQPVGSPLSLECTVEGTSNPNLYWYRQAAGRGLQLLFYSVGIGQISSEVPQNLSASRPQDRQFILSSKKLLLSDSGFYLCAWSDTGVTEAFFGQGTRLTVV.

The V and J genes are TRBV4-1 and TRBJ2-5; TRBD2 aligns across 10 bases. The J segment lost 6 bases and the V segment lost 5 bases, leaving 9 bases of the junction unmatched. The germline V gene has CDR1 MGHRA and CDR2 YSYEKL. The CDR3 spans 15 residues. The chain's CDR3 is CASSGRTSGLQTQYF. CDR3 DNA: TGCGCCAGCAGCGGCCGGACTAGCGGCCTCCAGACCCAGTACTTC.